Listed below are T cell receptor beta chains from one sample, sequenced in a study of early T cells in non-severe SARS-CoV-2 infection. TCRdb reprocessed the 5' RACE reads with MiXCR, giving one entry per CDR3 protein. The data contain 75,000 to 90,000 distinct CDR3 sequences, roughly 10% of them singletons. Here the sequenced sample was whole blood, taken at baseline. Receptors originate from an adult who was a healthcare worker with PCR-confirmed SARS-CoV-2 infection or an uninfected control (not recorded which). Both conserved end residues are part of each CDR3. A D gene is named only where the DNA matches it firmly. A clone size is listed for some rows: how often the clone was seen (once, few, many), or a class if it is expanded.

CDR3: CSAQLHTSNQPQHF
DNA: TGCAGTGCCCAACTCCATACAAGCAATCAGCCCCAGCATTTT
J: TRBJ1-5
size: few
D: .
V: TRBV20-1

CDR3: CSARRLRQETQYF
DNA: TGCAGTGCCCGCCGACTCCGCCAAGAGACCCAGTACTTC
J: TRBJ2-5
size: .
D: .
V: TRBV20-1

CDR3: CASSGMYGTDTQYF
DNA: TGTGCCAGCAGTGGAATGTATGGCACAGATACGCAGTATTTT
J: TRBJ2-3
size: .
D: .
V: TRBV2

CDR3: CAIREGPGREQFF
DNA: TGTGCCATCAGGGAGGGCCCGGGGCGTGAGCAGTTCTTC
J: TRBJ2-1
size: many
D: .
V: TRBV10-3

CDR3: CASSRDANQPQHF
DNA: TGTGCCAGCAGTCGGGACGCCAATCAGCCCCAGCATTTT
J: TRBJ1-5
size: many
D: .
V: TRBV2

CDR3: CASSLGVSNQPQHF
DNA: TGTGCCAGCAGTTTAGGGGTTAGCAATCAGCCCCAGCATTTT
J: TRBJ1-5
size: .
D: .
V: TRBV12-3/TRBV12-4

CDR3: CASSQDPTFGTSGQETQYF
DNA: TGTGCCAGCAGCCAAGATCCAACGTTCGGGACTAGCGGGCAAGAGACCCAGTACTTC
J: TRBJ2-5
size: many
D: TRBD2
V: TRBV4-2

CDR3: CASSQAIANEKLFF
DNA: TGTGCCAGCAGCCAGGCTATAGCTAATGAAAAACTGTTTTTT
J: TRBJ1-4
size: many
D: .
V: TRBV7-6

CDR3: CASSPLSSNYGYTF
DNA: TGTGCCAGCAGTCCCCTGTCTAGTAACTATGGCTACACCTTC
J: TRBJ1-2
size: .
D: .
V: TRBV12-3/TRBV12-4

CDR3: CAWGRDVTYEQYF
DNA: TGTGCCTGGGGCCGGGACGTAACCTACGAGCAGTACTTC
J: TRBJ2-7
size: many
D: .
V: TRBV30

CDR3: CSARVVNEQFF
DNA: TGCAGTGCTAGAGTAGTAAATGAGCAGTTCTTC
J: TRBJ2-1
size: .
D: .
V: TRBV20-1

CDR3: CASSRTSSYNEQFF
DNA: TGTGCCAGCAGCCGTACTAGTTCCTACAATGAGCAGTTCTTC
J: TRBJ2-1
size: many
D: .
V: TRBV5-4

CDR3: CASSWTRNAGELFF
DNA: TGTGCCAGCAGCTGGACTAGAAATGCCGGGGAGCTGTTTTTT
J: TRBJ2-2
size: many
D: TRBD2
V: TRBV11-2

CDR3: CSASEQGTPSKNIQYF
DNA: TGCAGTGCCTCCGAACAGGGGACCCCCTCCAAAAACATTCAGTACTTC
J: TRBJ2-4
size: .
D: TRBD1
V: TRBV20-1

CDR3: CASSYGGQGYTPSGNTIYF
DNA: TGTGCCAGCAGTTACGGCGGGCAGGGTTATACCCCCTCTGGAAACACCATATATTTT
J: TRBJ1-3
size: many
D: .
V: TRBV6-6

CDR3: CATAGAGTYNEQFF
DNA: TGTGCCACCGCTGGAGCGGGTACCTACAATGAGCAGTTCTTC
J: TRBJ2-1
size: .
D: .
V: TRBV24-1

CDR3: CASSSRPGDYEQYF
DNA: TGCGCCAGCAGCAGCCGACCGGGGGACTACGAGCAGTACTTC
J: TRBJ2-7
size: .
D: .
V: TRBV4-1

CDR3: CASRHGTNYNEQFF
DNA: TGTGCCAGCAGACACGGGACTAACTACAATGAGCAGTTCTTC
J: TRBJ2-1
size: many
D: TRBD2
V: TRBV7-2

CDR3: CASSQGVPPPYEQYF
DNA: TGTGCCAGCAGCCAAGGGGTCCCACCCCCCTACGAGCAGTACTTC
J: TRBJ2-7
size: .
D: .
V: TRBV3-1

CDR3: CSARDLLAGDWGTQYF
DNA: TGCAGTGCTAGAGACCTATTAGCGGGAGACTGGGGTACGCAGTATTTT
J: TRBJ2-3
size: .
D: TRBD2
V: TRBV20-1

CDR3: CASSSYRGTGTDTQYF
DNA: TGTGCCAGCAGTAGTTACAGGGGAACCGGCACAGATACGCAGTATTTT
J: TRBJ2-3
size: few
D: TRBD1
V: TRBV27

CDR3: CASSGSTSYEQYF
DNA: TGTGCCAGCAGTGGGTCGACTAGCTACGAGCAGTACTTC
J: TRBJ2-7
size: many
D: .
V: TRBV12-3/TRBV12-4

CDR3: CASSSRTQGLVWQYF
DNA: TGTGCCAGCAGTTCTAGGACACAGGGACTAGTCTGGCAGTACTTC
J: TRBJ2-7
size: few
D: TRBD2
V: TRBV27

CDR3: CSVRRGHEQFF
DNA: TGCAGCGTCCGCAGGGGCCATGAGCAGTTCTTC
J: TRBJ2-1
size: .
D: .
V: TRBV29-1

CDR3: CASSLAGGLLNQPQHF
DNA: TGTGCCAGCAGTTTAGCTGGGGGCCTACTCAATCAGCCCCAGCATTTT
J: TRBJ1-5
size: .
D: .
V: TRBV28

CDR3: CASREGTMNTEAFF
DNA: TGCGCCAGCAGAGAGGGAACCATGAACACTGAAGCTTTCTTT
J: TRBJ1-1
size: few
D: .
V: TRBV5-1

CDR3: CASTLVSGGYNEQFF
DNA: TGTGCCAGCACGTTGGTTAGCGGGGGGTACAATGAGCAGTTCTTC
J: TRBJ2-1
size: .
D: TRBD2
V: TRBV6-1

CDR3: CASSGSGKAVEQYF
DNA: TGCGCCAGCAGTGGGAGCGGGAAGGCGGTCGAGCAGTACTTC
J: TRBJ2-7
size: .
D: TRBD2
V: TRBV10-1

CDR3: CASSSKGNYEQYF
DNA: TGTGCCAGCAGTTCAAAGGGGAACTACGAGCAGTACTTC
J: TRBJ2-7
size: .
D: .
V: TRBV6-6

CDR3: CASSFRLEGQPQHF
DNA: TGTGCCAGCAGTTTTAGGCTTGAGGGCCAGCCCCAGCATTTT
J: TRBJ1-5
size: .
D: .
V: TRBV28

CDR3: CSASGGQGGEQYF
DNA: TGCAGTGCTAGCGGCGGACAGGGAGGCGAGCAGTACTTC
J: TRBJ2-7
size: few
D: TRBD1
V: TRBV20-1

CDR3: CASSSAPTGAEAFF
DNA: TGTGCCAGCAGTTCAGCCCCGACAGGCGCTGAAGCTTTCTTT
J: TRBJ1-1
size: many
D: .
V: TRBV6-1

CDR3: CASSVDGNEKLFF
DNA: TGTGCCAGCAGCGTCGACGGGAATGAAAAACTGTTTTTT
J: TRBJ1-4
size: few
D: .
V: TRBV7-9

CDR3: CASSLTGGSNEKLFF
DNA: TGTGCCAGCAGCCTAACAGGGGGTAGTAATGAAAAACTGTTTTTT
J: TRBJ1-4
size: .
D: TRBD1
V: TRBV12-3/TRBV12-4

CDR3: CASSYGGEKLFF
DNA: TGTGCCAGCAGTTACGGCGGTGAAAAACTGTTTTTT
J: TRBJ1-4
size: many
D: .
V: TRBV6-6

CDR3: CVSSGPRVPGFSYEQYF
DNA: TGTGTCAGTAGCGGCCCAAGGGTACCTGGTTTCTCCTACGAGCAGTACTTC
J: TRBJ2-7
size: few
D: .
V: TRBV19

CDR3: CASSDNNYGYTF
DNA: TGCGCCAGCAGCGACAATAACTATGGCTACACCTTC
J: TRBJ1-2
size: few
D: .
V: TRBV5-1

CDR3: CASSRPTGGPYEQYF
DNA: TGTGCCAGCAGTAGACCGACAGGGGGTCCCTACGAGCAGTACTTC
J: TRBJ2-7
size: .
D: TRBD1
V: TRBV25-1

CDR3: CASIPGEIRQYF
DNA: TGTGCCAGCATCCCCGGGGAGATCAGGCAGTATTTT
J: TRBJ2-3
size: many
D: .
V: TRBV7-9

CDR3: CASIGTGGIGPQHF
DNA: TGTGCCAGCATTGGGACAGGGGGGATCGGGCCCCAGCATTTT
J: TRBJ1-5
size: .
D: TRBD1
V: TRBV27

CDR3: CASNEEVSEAFF
DNA: TGTGCCAGCAACGAGGAGGTATCTGAAGCTTTCTTT
J: TRBJ1-1
size: .
D: .
V: TRBV12-3/TRBV12-4

CDR3: CASSPRLPGQDLRGNIQYF
DNA: TGTGCCAGCTCACCAAGGCTACCGGGACAGGACCTGAGGGGAAACATTCAGTACTTC
J: TRBJ2-4
size: many
D: TRBD1
V: TRBV18